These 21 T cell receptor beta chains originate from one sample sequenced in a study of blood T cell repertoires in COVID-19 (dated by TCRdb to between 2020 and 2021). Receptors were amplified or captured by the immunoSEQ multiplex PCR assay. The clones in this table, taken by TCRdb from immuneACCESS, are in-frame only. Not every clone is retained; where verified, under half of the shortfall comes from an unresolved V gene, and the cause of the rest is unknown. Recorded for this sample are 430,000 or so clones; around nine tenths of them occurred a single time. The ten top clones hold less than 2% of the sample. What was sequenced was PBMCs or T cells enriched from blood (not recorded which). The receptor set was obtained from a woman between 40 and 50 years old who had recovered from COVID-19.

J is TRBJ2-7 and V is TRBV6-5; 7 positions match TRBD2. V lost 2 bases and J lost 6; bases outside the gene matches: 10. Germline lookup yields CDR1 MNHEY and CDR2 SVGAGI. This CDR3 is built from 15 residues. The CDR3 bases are TGTGCCAGCAGTTACCGTAGGGGAGGGCCTTTCGAGCAGTACTTC. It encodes CASSYRRGGPFEQYF.

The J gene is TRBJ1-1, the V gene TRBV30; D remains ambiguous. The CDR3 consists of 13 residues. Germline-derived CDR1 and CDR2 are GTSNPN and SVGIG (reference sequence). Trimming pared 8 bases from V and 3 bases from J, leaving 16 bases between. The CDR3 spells CARSAVPYTEAFF. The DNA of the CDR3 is TGTGCCCGGTCTGCGGTCCCGTACACTGAAGCTTTCTTT. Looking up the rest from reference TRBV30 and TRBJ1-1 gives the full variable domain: SQTIHQWPATLVQPVGSPLSLECTVEGTSNPNLYWYRQAAGRGLQLLFYSVGIGQISSEVPQNLSASRPQDRQFILSSKKLLLSDSGFYLCARSAVPYTEAFFGQGTRLTVV.

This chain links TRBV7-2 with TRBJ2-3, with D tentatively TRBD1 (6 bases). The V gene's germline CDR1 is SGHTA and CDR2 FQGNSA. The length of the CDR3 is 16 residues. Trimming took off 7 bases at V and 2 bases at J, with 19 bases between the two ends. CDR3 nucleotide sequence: TGTGCCAGCAACGCTTGGGGGCCTCTCCCCACAGATACGCAGTATTTT. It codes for CASNAWGPLPTDTQYF.

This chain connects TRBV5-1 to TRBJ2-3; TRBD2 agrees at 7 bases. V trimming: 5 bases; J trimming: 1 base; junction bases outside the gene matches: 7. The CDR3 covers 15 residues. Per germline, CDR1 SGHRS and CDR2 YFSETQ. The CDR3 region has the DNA TGCGCCAGCAGAAAACTAGCGTCAGGCACAGATACGCAGTATTTT. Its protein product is CASRKLASGTDTQYF.

CDR3 protein: CAASEFYGYTF. The CDR3 DNA is TGTGCCGCGAGCGAGTTCTATGGCTACACCTTC. The chain has TRBV19 and TRBJ1-2; no definite D call. This CDR3 has 11 residues. Trimming cost V 11 bases and J 4 bases, with 11 bases left between them. Germline lookup yields CDR1 LNHDA and CDR2 SQIVND (reference sequence).

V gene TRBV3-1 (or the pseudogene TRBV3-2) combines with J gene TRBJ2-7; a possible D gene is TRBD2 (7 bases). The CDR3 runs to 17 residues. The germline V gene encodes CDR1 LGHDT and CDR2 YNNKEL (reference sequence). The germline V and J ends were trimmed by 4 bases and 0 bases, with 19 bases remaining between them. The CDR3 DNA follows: TGTGCCAGCAGCCCTAGGGGGGGAGGTCCGACCTCCTACGAGCAGTACTTC. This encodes CASSPRGGGPTSYEQYF.

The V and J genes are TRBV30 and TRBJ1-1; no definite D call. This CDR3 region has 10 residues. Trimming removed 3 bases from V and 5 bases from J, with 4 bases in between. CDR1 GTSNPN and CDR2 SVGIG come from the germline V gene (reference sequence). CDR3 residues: CAWRRTEAFF. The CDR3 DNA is TGTGCCTGGAGACGGACTGAAGCTTTCTTT.

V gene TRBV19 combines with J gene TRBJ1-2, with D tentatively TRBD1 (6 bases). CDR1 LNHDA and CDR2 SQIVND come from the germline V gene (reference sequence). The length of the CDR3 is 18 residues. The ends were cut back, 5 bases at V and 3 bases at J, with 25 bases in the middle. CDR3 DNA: TGTGCCAGTAGTCGGGAGGGGGGCAGGGGTTTTGGAGACTATGGCTACACCTTC. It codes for CASSREGGRGFGDYGYTF.

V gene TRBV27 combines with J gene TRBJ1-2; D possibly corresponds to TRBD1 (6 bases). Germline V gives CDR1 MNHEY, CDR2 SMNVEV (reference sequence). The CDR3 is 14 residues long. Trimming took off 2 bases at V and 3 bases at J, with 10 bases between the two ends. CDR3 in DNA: TGTGCCAGCAGTTTAACAGGGTCGGACTATGGCTACACCTTC. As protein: CASSLTGSDYGYTF.

CDR3 sequence: CASSPVPGANVLTF. As DNA, the CDR3 is TGTGCCAGCAGCCCCGTCCCTGGGGCCAACGTCCTGACTTTC. The gene calls are TRBV3-1 (or the pseudogene TRBV3-2) and TRBJ2-6; D is unclear. Germline lookup yields CDR1 LGHDT and CDR2 YNNKEL (reference sequence). This CDR3 contains 14 residues. V was trimmed by 4 bases and J by 2 bases, leaving 6 bases between them.

The CDR3 reads CASSSRTSGRNYNEQFF. The CDR3 nucleotides read TGTGCCAGCAGCTCTCGGACTAGCGGGAGAAACTACAATGAGCAGTTCTTC. J is TRBJ2-1 and V is TRBV7-6, with TRBD2 matching 13 bases. Germline loops: CDR1 SGHVS, CDR2 FNYEAQ. This CDR3 spans 17 amino acids. V gave up 4 bases and J gave up 3 bases; unmatched junction bases: 6.

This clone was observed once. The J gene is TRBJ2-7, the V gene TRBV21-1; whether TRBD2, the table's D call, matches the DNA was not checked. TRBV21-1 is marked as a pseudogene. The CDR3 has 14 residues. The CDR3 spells CASSNRTLSYEQYF. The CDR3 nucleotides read TGTGCCAGCAGCAATCGAACTCTCTCCTACGAGCAGTACTTC.

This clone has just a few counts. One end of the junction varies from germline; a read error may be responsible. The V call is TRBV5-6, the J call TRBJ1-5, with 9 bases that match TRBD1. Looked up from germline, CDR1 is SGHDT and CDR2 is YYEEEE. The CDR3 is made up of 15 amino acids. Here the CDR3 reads CASSGQGQGKQPQHF. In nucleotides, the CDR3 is TGTGCCAGCAGCGGACAGGGACAGGGCAAACAGCCCCAGCATTTT.

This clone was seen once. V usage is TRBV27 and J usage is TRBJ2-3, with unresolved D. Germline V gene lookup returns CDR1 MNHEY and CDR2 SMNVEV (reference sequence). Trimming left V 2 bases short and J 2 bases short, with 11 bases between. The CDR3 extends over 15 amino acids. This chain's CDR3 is CASSLRRINTDTQYF. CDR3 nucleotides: TGTGCCAGCAGTTTACGGCGGATAAACACAGATACGCAGTATTTT.

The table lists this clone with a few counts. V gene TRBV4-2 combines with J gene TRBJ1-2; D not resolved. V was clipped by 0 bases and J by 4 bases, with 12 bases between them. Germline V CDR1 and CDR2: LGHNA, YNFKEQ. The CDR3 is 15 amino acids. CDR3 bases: TGTGCCAGCAGCCAAGACTCTACAGCCATCTATGGCTACACCTTC. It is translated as CASSQDSTAIYGYTF.

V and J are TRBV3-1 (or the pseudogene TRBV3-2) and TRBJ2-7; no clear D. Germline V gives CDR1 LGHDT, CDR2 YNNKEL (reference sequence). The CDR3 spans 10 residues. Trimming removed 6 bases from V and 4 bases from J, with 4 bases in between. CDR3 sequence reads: CASSPYEQYF. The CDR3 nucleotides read TGTGCCAGCAGTCCTTACGAGCAGTACTTC.

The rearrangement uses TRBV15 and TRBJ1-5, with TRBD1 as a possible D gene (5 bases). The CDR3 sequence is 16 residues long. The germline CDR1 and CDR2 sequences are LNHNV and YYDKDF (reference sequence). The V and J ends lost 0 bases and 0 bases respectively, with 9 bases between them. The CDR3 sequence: CATSREGQYSNQPQHF. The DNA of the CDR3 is TGTGCCACCAGCAGAGAGGGGCAGTATAGCAATCAGCCCCAGCATTTT.

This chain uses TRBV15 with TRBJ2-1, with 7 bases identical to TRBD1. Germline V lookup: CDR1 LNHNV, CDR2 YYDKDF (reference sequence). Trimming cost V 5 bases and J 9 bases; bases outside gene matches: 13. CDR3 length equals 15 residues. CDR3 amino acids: CATSAPGQQVGEQFF. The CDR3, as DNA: TGTGCCACCAGCGCACCGGGACAGCAGGTGGGTGAGCAGTTCTTC.

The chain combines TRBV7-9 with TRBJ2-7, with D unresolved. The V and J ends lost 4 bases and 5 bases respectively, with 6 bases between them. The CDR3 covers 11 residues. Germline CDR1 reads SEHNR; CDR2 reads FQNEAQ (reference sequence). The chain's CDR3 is CASSSTNEQYF. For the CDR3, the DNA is TGTGCCAGCAGCTCTACTAACGAGCAGTACTTC.

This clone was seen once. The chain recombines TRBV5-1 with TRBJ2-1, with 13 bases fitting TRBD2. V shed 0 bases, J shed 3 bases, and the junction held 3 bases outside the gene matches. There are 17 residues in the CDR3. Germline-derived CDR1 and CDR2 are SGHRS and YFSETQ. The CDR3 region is CASSLGGLAGDYNEQFF. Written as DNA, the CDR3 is TGCGCCAGCAGCTTGGGAGGACTAGCGGGGGACTACAATGAGCAGTTCTTC.

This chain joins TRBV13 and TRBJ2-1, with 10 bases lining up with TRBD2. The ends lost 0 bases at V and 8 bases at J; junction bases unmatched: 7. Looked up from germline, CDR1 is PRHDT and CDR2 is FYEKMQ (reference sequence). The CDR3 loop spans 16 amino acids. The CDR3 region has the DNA TGTGCCAGCAGCTTAGGGGGAGCGGGAGGGCGTGATGAGCAGTTCTTC. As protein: CASSLGGAGGRDEQFF.